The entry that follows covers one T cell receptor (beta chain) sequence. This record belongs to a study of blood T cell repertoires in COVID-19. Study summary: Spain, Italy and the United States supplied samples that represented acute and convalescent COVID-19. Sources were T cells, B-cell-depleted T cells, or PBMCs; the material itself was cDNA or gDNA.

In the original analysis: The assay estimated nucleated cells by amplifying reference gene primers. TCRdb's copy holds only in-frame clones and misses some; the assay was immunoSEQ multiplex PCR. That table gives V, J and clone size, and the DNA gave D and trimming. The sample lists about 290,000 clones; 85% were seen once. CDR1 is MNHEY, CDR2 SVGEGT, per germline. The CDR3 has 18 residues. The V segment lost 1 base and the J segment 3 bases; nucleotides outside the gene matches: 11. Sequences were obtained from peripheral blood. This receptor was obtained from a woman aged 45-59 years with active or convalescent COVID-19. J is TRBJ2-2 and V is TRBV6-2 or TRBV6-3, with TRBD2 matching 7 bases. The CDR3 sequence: CASSYFSKRDYDTGELFF. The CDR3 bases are TGTGCCAGCAGTTACTTTTCTAAACGGGACTATGACACCGGGGAGCTGTTTTTT.